This record looks at one T cell receptor beta chain sequence and its context. Its antigen is currently unknown. The data are from a study of OX40 agonist ivuxolimab in advanced cancers. Measured with immunoSEQ multiplex PCR; TCRdb has only the in-frame clones, and not every one. Counted here are about 93,000 clones, approximately 94% occurring once; the ten biggest clones make up around 2.8%. Overall study findings and caveats: Researchers did not establish what antigens the expanded peripheral T cells target.

Trimming left V 3 bases short and J 2 bases short, with 8 bases between. Germline lookup yields CDR1 LNHDA and CDR2 SQIVND (reference sequence). The CDR3 has 14 residues. This TCR was recovered from an adult with an advanced solid tumor such as melanoma, head and neck, liver or kidney cancer. The chain couples TRBV19 to TRBJ1-5; D gene uncertain. Source: CD4+ or CD8+ T cells sorted from blood, taken in a trial of the OX40 agonist ivuxolimab. The CDR3 here is CASSMRPGNQPQHF. In DNA, the CDR3 is TGTGCCAGTAGTATGCGGCCCGGCAATCAGCCCCAGCATTTT.